The clone carrying this T cell receptor beta chain was counted a single time. Its antigen is currently unknown. Profiling relied on immunoSEQ multiplex PCR, and the TCRdb table lists in-frame clones only, not all of them. This sample has approximately 54,000 clones, with around 90% found just once. The record originates from a study of cytomegalovirus exposure and HLA in healthy donors. About the study: A subsequent analysis reported that the 110 or so validation repertoires were produced on the same platform that had also been used for the 600 to 800 first-cohort repertoires.

The study's findings and limits: Confirmation was obtained in vitro that a few CMV-associated chains are specific for CMV antigens. The finding came from a later analysis; first-cohort TCR clusters tended to co-occur in the roughly 110 validation repertoires.

CDR1 and CDR2 from the germline V gene are SGHAT and FQNNGV. This CDR3 is built from 15 residues. The V and J ends lost 1 base and 3 bases, in that order; junction bases with no gene match: 1. The sequencing input was PBMCs. The chain employs TRBV11-2 and TRBJ2-2; 8 nucleotides line up with TRBD1. The sequence was obtained from a woman younger than 35 in good health and CMV-seropositive. CDR3 coding DNA: TGTGCCAGCAGCTTAGGGACAGGGTACACCGGGGAGCTGTTTTTT. Residues: CASSLGTGYTGELFF.